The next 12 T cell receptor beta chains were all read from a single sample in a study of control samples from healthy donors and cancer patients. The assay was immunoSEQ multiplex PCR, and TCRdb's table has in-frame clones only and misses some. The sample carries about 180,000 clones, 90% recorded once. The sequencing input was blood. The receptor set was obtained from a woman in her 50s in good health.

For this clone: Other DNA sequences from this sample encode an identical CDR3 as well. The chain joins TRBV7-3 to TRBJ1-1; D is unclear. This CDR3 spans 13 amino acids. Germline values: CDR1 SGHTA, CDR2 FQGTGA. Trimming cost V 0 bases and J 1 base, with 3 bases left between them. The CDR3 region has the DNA TGTGCCAGCAGCTTAACGAGGAACACTGAAGCTTTCTTT. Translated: CASSLTRNTEAFF.

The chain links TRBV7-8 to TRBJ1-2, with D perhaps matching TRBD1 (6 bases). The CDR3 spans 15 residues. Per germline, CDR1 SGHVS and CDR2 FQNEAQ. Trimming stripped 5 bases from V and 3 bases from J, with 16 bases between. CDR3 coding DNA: TGTGCCAGCAGCCCTATGCGGGGGGGCTACTATGGCTACACCTTC. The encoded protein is CASSPMRGGYYGYTF.

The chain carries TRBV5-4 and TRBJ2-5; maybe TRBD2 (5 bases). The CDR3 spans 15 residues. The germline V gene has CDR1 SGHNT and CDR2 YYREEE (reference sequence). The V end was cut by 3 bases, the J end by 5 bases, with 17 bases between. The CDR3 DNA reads TGTGCCAGCAGCTCGGGCCCCGGGGAAAGCGAGACCCAGTACTTC. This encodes CASSSGPGESETQYF.

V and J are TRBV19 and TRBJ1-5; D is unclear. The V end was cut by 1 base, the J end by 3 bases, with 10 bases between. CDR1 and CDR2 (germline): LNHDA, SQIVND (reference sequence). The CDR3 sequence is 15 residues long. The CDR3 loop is CASSIGPRNNQPQHF. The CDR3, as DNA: TGTGCCAGTAGTATAGGCCCCCGGAACAATCAGCCCCAGCATTTT.

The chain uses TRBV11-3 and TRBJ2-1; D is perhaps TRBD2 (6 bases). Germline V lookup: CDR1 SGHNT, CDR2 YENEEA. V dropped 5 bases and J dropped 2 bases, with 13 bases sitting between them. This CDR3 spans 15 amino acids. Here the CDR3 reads CASSKGSGTYNEQFF. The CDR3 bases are TGTGCCAGCAGCAAAGGTAGCGGAACCTACAATGAGCAGTTCTTC.

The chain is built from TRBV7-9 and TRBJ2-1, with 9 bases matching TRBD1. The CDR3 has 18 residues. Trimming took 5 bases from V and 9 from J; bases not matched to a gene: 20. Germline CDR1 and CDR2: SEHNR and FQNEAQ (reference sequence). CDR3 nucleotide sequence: TGTGCCAGCAGCGTAGAGGATGGTGGGACAGGGCCGAGGAGTGAGCAGTTCTTC. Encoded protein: CASSVEDGGTGPRSEQFF.

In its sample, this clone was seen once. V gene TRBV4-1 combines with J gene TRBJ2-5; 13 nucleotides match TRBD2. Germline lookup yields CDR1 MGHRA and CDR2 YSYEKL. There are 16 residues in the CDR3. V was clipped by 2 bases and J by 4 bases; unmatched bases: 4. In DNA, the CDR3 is TGCGCCAGCAGCCAAACTAGCGGGGGGGTCCTAGAGACCCAGTACTTC. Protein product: CASSQTSGGVLETQYF.

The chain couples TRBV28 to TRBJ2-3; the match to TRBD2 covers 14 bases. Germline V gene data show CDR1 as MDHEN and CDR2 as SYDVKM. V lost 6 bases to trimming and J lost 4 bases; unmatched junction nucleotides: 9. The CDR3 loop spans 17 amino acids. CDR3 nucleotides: TGTGCCAGCAGCCCTCCCAGACTAGCGGGAGGGCCAGATACGCAGTATTTT. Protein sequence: CASSPPRLAGGPDTQYF.

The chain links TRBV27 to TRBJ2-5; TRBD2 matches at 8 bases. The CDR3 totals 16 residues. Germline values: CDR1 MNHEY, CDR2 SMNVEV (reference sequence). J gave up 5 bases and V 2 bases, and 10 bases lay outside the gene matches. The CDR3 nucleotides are TGTGCCAGCAGTTTAATGGGTAGCGGGACTTGGGAGACCCAGTACTTC. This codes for CASSLMGSGTWETQYF.

Written as DNA, the CDR3 is TGTGCCAGCAGCCAGGGACATTCTGGAAACACCATATATTTT. Protein product: CASSQGHSGNTIYF. The chain uses TRBV3-1 (or the pseudogene TRBV3-2) and TRBJ1-3; perhaps TRBD1 as D (6 bases). This CDR3 has 14 residues. V was trimmed by 3 bases and J by 1 base, leaving 7 bases between them. Germline CDR1 is LGHDT and CDR2 is YNNKEL (reference sequence).

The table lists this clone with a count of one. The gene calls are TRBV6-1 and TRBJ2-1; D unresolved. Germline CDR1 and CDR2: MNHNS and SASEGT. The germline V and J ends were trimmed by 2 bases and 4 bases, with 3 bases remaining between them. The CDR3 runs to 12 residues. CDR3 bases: TGTGCCAGCAGTGAACTGTACAATGAGCAGTTCTTC. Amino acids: CASSELYNEQFF.

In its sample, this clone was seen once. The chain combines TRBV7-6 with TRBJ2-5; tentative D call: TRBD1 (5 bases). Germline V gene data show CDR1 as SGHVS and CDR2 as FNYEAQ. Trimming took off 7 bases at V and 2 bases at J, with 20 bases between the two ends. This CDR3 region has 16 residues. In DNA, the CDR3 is TGTGCCAGCACCCTCCGCCCGCCCCAGGGACAAGAGACCCAGTACTTC. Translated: CASTLRPPQGQETQYF.